This note documents a single T cell receptor beta chain sequence. Antigen specificity is unknown. Unique molecular identifiers featured in how the TCRbeta library was prepared. In TCRdb, the PCR reads were re-called with MiXCR into one record per CDR3 protein. The data hold a few hundred thousand distinct CDR3 sequences, with 10% to 15% observed a single time. The sample comes from a study of T-cell reconstitution after alpha-beta-depleted transplantation in children. Overall study findings and caveats: A year had passed since transplant, and T-cell counts and diversity by then came mostly from newly produced T cells. Where alpha-beta T cells came from about two months after transplant was reportedly several hundred expanded graft clones. After transplant, high TCRbeta diversity at day 60 in some patients arose from surviving recipient T cells and thymic progenitors.

V lost 6 bases and J lost 3, with 12 bases in between. Germline V gene data show CDR1 as MDHEN and CDR2 as SYDVKM. The CDR3 is made up of 13 amino acids. The chain employs TRBV28 and TRBJ2-7; D may be TRBD1 (7 bases). The sample consisted of PBMCs, mostly from graft donor cells, taken 360 days after TCRalphabeta/CD19-depleted stem cell transplant. The receptor was isolated from a male patient between 10 and 17 years old who had a stem cell transplant for acute myeloid leukemia, so the T cells may come from the graft donor. CDR3 amino acids: CASRRQGLYEQYF. CDR3 DNA sequence: TGTGCCAGCAGGAGACAGGGACTCTACGAGCAGTACTTC. The whole variable domain, remainder taken from reference TRBV28 and TRBJ2-7, is DVKVTQSSRYLVKRTGEKVFLECVQDMDHENMFWYRQDPGLGLRLIYFSYDVKMKEKGDIPEGYSVSREKKERFSLILESASTNQTSMYLCASRRQGLYEQYFGPGTRLTVT.